These 29 T cell receptor beta chains originate from one sample sequenced in a study of blood T cells in healthy people across ages. Next came a second PCR, run for roughly 6 to 11 cycles, which used a sample-barcoded 5' primer along with a J-beta primer mix. Via MiXCR, TCRdb re-called the 5' RACE reads, giving one row per CDR3 protein. Altogether 1.5 million to 2 million distinct CDR3 sequences are present, 25% to 30% being singletons, with the ten largest covering 7.7%. Sequences were obtained from blood. Source of these receptors: a woman in her 30s in good health.

This chain links TRBV10-3 with TRBJ2-7; 11 bases are a match to TRBD2. Germline CDR1 reads ENHRY; CDR2 reads SYGVKD. The CDR3 contains 14 residues. V lost 6 bases, J lost 3 bases, and 4 bases stayed unmatched. CDR3 amino acids: CAIRGGTSGYEQYF. The CDR3 nucleotides are TGTGCCATCAGGGGGGGGACTAGCGGCTACGAGCAGTACTTC.

On this clonotype: With a much larger clone just one base away, this may be a read error. The CDR3 protein is CASARGVRSETQYF. The CDR3 DNA is TGTGCCAGCGCGAGGGGGGTGAGGTCAGAGACCCAGTACTTC. This chain connects TRBV7-2 to TRBJ2-5; D assignment may be TRBD1 or TRBD2 (6 bases each). CDR1 and CDR2 (germline): SGHTA, FQGNSA. The CDR3 totals 14 residues. Trimming removed 8 bases from V and 4 bases from J, with 17 bases in between.

The V and J genes are TRBV29-1 and TRBJ2-2; TRBD2 aligns across 14 bases. Germline V CDR1 and CDR2: SQVTM, ANQGSEA. V lost 3 bases, J lost 5 bases, and 17 bases stayed unmatched. The CDR3 loop spans 20 amino acids. Here the CDR3 DNA reads TGCAGCGTTGATTACTTCGGGGGACTAGCGGGAGTAGGATGGACCGGGGAGCTGTTTTTT. It codes for CSVDYFGGLAGVGWTGELFF.

This clonotype was counted only a few times. The V gene is TRBV9, the J gene TRBJ2-1; D may be TRBD2 (6 bases). The CDR3 consists of 15 residues. Trimming removed 2 bases at V and 5 bases at J, with 14 bases between. From germline, CDR1 is SGDLS and CDR2 YYNGEE. The CDR3 protein is CASSVRGLGNNEQFF. In DNA form, the CDR3 reads TGTGCCAGCAGCGTGCGGGGTTTGGGGAACAATGAGCAGTTCTTC.

This clonotype was observed a few times. This sequence joins TRBV5-1 and TRBJ1-1; 10 positions agree with TRBD1. J gave up 4 bases and V 6 bases, and 12 bases lay outside the gene matches. This CDR3 has 16 residues. CDR1 is SGHRS, CDR2 YFSETQ, per germline. This chain's CDR3 is CASIPFGGTGATEAFF. The DNA for the CDR3 is TGCGCCAGCATCCCTTTTGGCGGGACAGGGGCCACTGAAGCTTTCTTT.

This clonotype was counted only a few times. The rearrangement joins TRBV5-1 to TRBJ1-2, with D perhaps matching TRBD1 (5 bases). Germline V gene lookup returns CDR1 SGHRS and CDR2 YFSETQ. V lost 0 bases and J lost 8, with 17 bases in between. The CDR3 runs 15 residues. The CDR3: CASSLGFDSRGGYTF. In nucleotides, the CDR3 is TGCGCCAGCAGCTTGGGTTTTGACAGCCGAGGGGGCTACACCTTC.

The chain couples TRBV5-1 to TRBJ2-1; 10 bases fit TRBD2. The CDR3 is 16 residues long. After removal of 2 bases from V and 3 bases from J, the junction contained 5 bases not matched to a gene. Germline lookup yields CDR1 SGHRS and CDR2 YFSETQ. The CDR3 loop is CASSLVGLADYNEQFF. The CDR3 DNA reads TGCGCCAGCAGCTTAGTCGGACTAGCGGACTACAATGAGCAGTTCTTC.

Ten or more counts support this clonotype. This chain connects TRBV14 to TRBJ2-7; the D is unclear. The CDR3 runs 15 residues. The V end lost 1 base, the J end lost 0 bases, and 10 bases lay between the germline ends. The V gene's germline CDR1 is SGHDN and CDR2 FVKESK. The CDR3 coding sequence is TGTGCCAGCAGCCAAGTGTTCGGATCCTCCTACGAGCAGTACTTC. Protein: CASSQVFGSSYEQYF.

This clonotype was counted between two and nine times. One end of the junction does not line up with germline, which may come from a read error. The rearrangement links TRBV29-1 to TRBJ2-1; 7 nucleotides match TRBD2. This CDR3 is 13 amino acids long. The germline V gene encodes CDR1 SQVTM and CDR2 ANQGSEA. CDR3 loop: CSVVRGAYNEQFF. CDR3 sequence (DNA): TGCAGTGTTGTTCGGGGGGCCTACAATGAGCAGTTCTTC.

The chain is built from TRBV20-1 and TRBJ2-1; D remains unclear. The DNA end lines up better with TRBJ2-7; the J call may be wrong. The CDR3 sequence is 14 residues long. Per the germline V gene, CDR1 is DFQATT and CDR2 is SNEGSKA (reference sequence). As DNA, the CDR3 is TGCAGTGCTAGGTTAGGAGACCCCTACAATGAGCAGTACTTC. It translates to CSARLGDPYNEQYF.

In its sample, this clonotype was seen a few times. This chain joins TRBV6-4 and TRBJ1-1; 9 nucleotides match TRBD1. The CDR3 has 13 amino acids. Germline CDR1 and CDR2: MRHNA and SNTAGT. The J segment lost 6 bases and the V segment lost 7 bases, leaving 6 bases of the junction unmatched. In DNA, the CDR3 is TGTGCCAGCAAACGGGACAGGGAGCCTGAAGCTTTCTTT. This gives the protein CASKRDREPEAFF.

V usage is TRBV15 and J usage is TRBJ2-3; TRBD2 agrees at 7 bases. Germline V lookup: CDR1 LNHNV, CDR2 YYDKDF (reference sequence). CDR3 length: 14 residues. V shed 3 bases and J 2 bases; nucleotides not matched to a gene: 2. The CDR3 loop reads CATSSGGNTDTQYF. In nucleotides, the CDR3 is TGTGCCACCAGCAGCGGGGGGAACACAGATACGCAGTATTTT.

About this clonotype itself: Mismatch with germline at one junction end may stem from a read error. The chain carries TRBV6-1 and TRBJ1-2; tentatively, D is TRBD1 (5 bases). CDR3 size: 15 residues. The germline V gene encodes CDR1 MNHNS and CDR2 SASEGT. The CDR3 DNA reads as TGTGCCGGCAGTGAAGCTACGACAGTCATCTATGGCTACACCTTC. Its protein product is CAGSEATTVIYGYTF.

This clonotype was seen more than once but under ten times. V and J are TRBV9 and TRBJ2-4; 10 bases are a match to TRBD1. Per germline, CDR1 SGDLS and CDR2 YYNGEE. This CDR3 has 12 amino acids. Trimming cost V 6 bases and J 13 bases; bases outside gene matches: 7. The CDR3 spells CASTGQGDEQYF. In DNA, the CDR3 is TGTGCCAGCACCGGACAGGGGGATGAGCAGTACTTC.

CDR3 protein: CASSLAGSHYEQYF. CDR3 DNA: TGTGCCAGCAGCTTAGCTGGCAGTCACTACGAGCAGTACTTC. This rearrangement joins TRBV7-2 to TRBJ2-5, with no clear D. The J call may be wrong; the DNA end is better matched by TRBJ2-7. The CDR3 extends over 14 amino acids. The germline gives CDR1 SGHTA, CDR2 FQGNSA.

This clonotype has a count of ten or more. This rearrangement joins TRBV29-1 to TRBJ2-7, with 13 positions matching TRBD2. The CDR3 extends over 15 amino acids. Trimming at V came to 7 bases and at J to 0 bases, leaving 6 bases not matched to a gene. Germline CDR1 reads SQVTM; CDR2 reads ANQGSEA. CDR3 nucleotide sequence: TGCAGCGCTGGACTAGCGGGGGCAAGCTCCTACGAGCAGTACTTC. Translation gives CSAGLAGASSYEQYF.

The chain carries TRBV30 and TRBJ2-3; TRBD1 is a possible D gene (6 bases). CDR1 is GTSNPN and CDR2 is SVGIG in the germline V gene (reference sequence). Trimming removed 5 bases from V and 9 bases from J, with 12 bases in between. There are 11 residues in the CDR3. CDR3 amino acids: CAWAKGGTQYF. As DNA, the CDR3 is TGTGCCTGGGCTAAAGGGGGAACGCAGTATTTT.

V is TRBV5-1 and J is TRBJ1-1; TRBD1 matches at 8 bases. CDR3 size: 17 residues. Trimming at V came to 0 bases and at J to 0 bases, leaving 7 bases not matched to a gene. Germline assignment: CDR1 SGHRS and CDR2 YFSETQ. The CDR3 spells CASSLGWTGNMNTEAFF. CDR3 nucleotide sequence: TGCGCCAGCAGCTTGGGCTGGACAGGGAACATGAACACTGAAGCTTTCTTT.

V gene TRBV3-1 combines with J gene TRBJ2-7; no definite D call. The CDR3 loop spans 13 amino acids. Trimming removed 1 base at V and 3 bases at J, with 7 bases between. Germline assignment: CDR1 LGHDT and CDR2 YNNKEL (reference sequence). DNA for the CDR3: TGTGCCAGCAGCCAAGTAAGTGGCTACGAGCAGTACTTC. It encodes CASSQVSGYEQYF.

This clonotype was seen more than once but under ten times. The CDR3 protein is CASSPAAGTGGIEQYF. For the CDR3, the DNA is TGTGCCAGTAGCCCAGCGGCAGGAACAGGGGGAATCGAGCAGTACTTC. The rearrangement uses TRBV7-9 and TRBJ2-5; 8 nucleotides line up with TRBD1. The J call may be faulty, since TRBJ2-7 better matches the DNA end. CDR1 and CDR2 (germline): SEHNR, FQNEAQ (reference sequence). This CDR3 is built from 16 residues.

The chain couples TRBV29-1 to TRBJ1-4; 7 bases agree with TRBD1. CDR3 length: 18 residues. Per the germline V gene, CDR1 is SQVTM and CDR2 is ANQGSEA. Trimming cost V 7 bases and J 3 bases; bases outside gene matches: 20. The CDR3 nucleotides are TGCAGCGCCGACAGGGCCGGAGGGGGTTTTGAAGCTAATGAAAAACTGTTTTTT. Encoded protein: CSADRAGGGFEANEKLFF.

This clonotype has just a few counts. V gene TRBV20-1 combines with J gene TRBJ2-5, with 13 nucleotides matching TRBD2. The germline V gene has CDR1 DFQATT and CDR2 SNEGSKA (reference sequence). J gave up 3 bases and V 5 bases, and 18 bases lay outside the gene matches. The CDR3 is 19 residues long. CDR3 protein: CSAVGQGWTSGGLKETQYF. As DNA, the CDR3 is TGCAGTGCTGTGGGACAGGGGTGGACTAGCGGGGGTTTAAAAGAGACCCAGTACTTC.

This clonotype was picked up a small number of times. The chain combines TRBV5-1 with TRBJ1-4, with D unresolved. The CDR3 runs 13 residues. Germline V gene lookup returns CDR1 SGHRS and CDR2 YFSETQ. V was trimmed by 6 bases and J by 8 bases, leaving 14 bases between them. CDR3 sequence: CASIVAEGEKLFF. The CDR3 DNA reads TGCGCCAGCATAGTGGCCGAGGGCGAAAAACTGTTTTTT.

This clonotype has a handful of counts. The chain employs TRBV10-3 and TRBJ1-1; D gene uncertain. With 0 bases removed from V and 4 bases from J, the gap between germline ends came to 18 bases. The CDR3 contains 17 residues. Germline lookup yields CDR1 ENHRY and CDR2 SYGVKD. CDR3 in amino acids: CAISESVGLTGGTEAFF. In nucleotides, the CDR3 is TGTGCCATCAGTGAGTCAGTTGGACTGACGGGAGGCACTGAAGCTTTCTTT.

The V call is TRBV20-1, the J call TRBJ1-1; a possible D gene is TRBD1 (5 bases). The germline V gene encodes CDR1 DFQATT and CDR2 SNEGSKA (reference sequence). The CDR3 is 13 residues long. V lost 6 bases and J 1 base, leaving 12 bases between the germline ends. CDR3 DNA sequence: TGCAGTGCCACGGGGGTCGGGAACACTGAAGCTTTCTTT. It specifies CSATGVGNTEAFF.

This clonotype was recorded a few times. The CDR3 region has the DNA TGTGCCAGCAAAGCGGGAGACCAAGAGACCCAGTACTTC. It encodes CASKAGDQETQYF. The chain couples TRBV2 to TRBJ2-5, with 8 bases matching TRBD2. Unmatched junction bases numbered 1, after V lost 7 bases and J lost 0 bases. Germline-derived CDR1 and CDR2 are SNHLY and FYNNEI. The CDR3 is made up of 13 amino acids.

There are a few counts of this clonotype. The chain recombines TRBV3-1 with TRBJ2-5; TRBD2 is a possible D gene (5 bases). The CDR3 contains 16 residues. From germline, CDR1 is LGHDT and CDR2 YNNKEL (reference sequence). Trimming shortened V by 0 bases and J by 2 bases, and 13 bases separated the two germline ends. The CDR3, as DNA: TGTGCCAGCAGCCAAGATGAGCGGCCGGGACAAGAGACCCAGTACTTC. Translated, it gives CASSQDERPGQETQYF.

This chain links TRBV7-9 with TRBJ2-3; 8 bases align to TRBD2. Trimming at V came to 3 bases and at J to 3 bases, leaving 8 bases not matched to a gene. Germline loops: CDR1 SEHNR, CDR2 FQNEAQ (reference sequence). CDR3 length: 16 amino acids. Here the CDR3 reads CASSLGNGLATDTQYF. In nucleotides, the CDR3 is TGTGCCAGCAGCTTGGGGAATGGACTAGCAACAGATACGCAGTATTTT. Drawing the rest from reference TRBV7-9 and TRBJ2-3, the complete variable domain is DTGVSQNPRHKITKRGQNVTFRCDPISEHNRLYWYRQTLGQGPEFLTYFQNEAQLEKSRLLSDRFSAERPKGSFSTLEIQRTEQGDSAMYLCASSLGNGLATDTQYFGPGTRLTVL.

This clonotype was found a few times. This sequence may be a read error, since a much larger clone differs from it by one base. This chain joins TRBV12-3 or TRBV12-4 and TRBJ2-7; TRBD1 is a possible D gene (7 bases). The CDR3 runs to 14 residues. The ends were cut back, 5 bases at V and 3 bases at J, with 14 bases in the middle. DNA for the CDR3: TGTGCCAGCAGTCCGGGGGACAGCTTCTACGAGCAGTACGTC. Protein product: CASSPGDSFYEQYV.